A selection of T cell receptor beta chains follows, all from one sample in a study of OX40 agonist ivuxolimab in advanced cancers. Only in-frame clones appear in the TCRdb table, and some are missing; sequencing was by immunoSEQ multiplex PCR. Here the sample spans tens of thousands of clones, approximately 87% being singletons. The sequences come from CD4+ or CD8+ T cells sorted from blood, collected in a trial of the OX40 agonist ivuxolimab. These receptors originate from an adult with an advanced solid tumor such as melanoma, head and neck, liver or kidney cancer. Each CDR3 is given with its conserved first and last residue. The D gene is left open where the match is weak. Expanded clones are given a class, and other clones once, few, many or no size at all.

j_call: TRBJ2-7
clone_size: .
v_call: TRBV6-4
d_call: TRBD1
cdr3_aa: CASSDSAGGKQYF
cdr3_nt: TGTGCCAGCAGTGACTCCGCAGGGGGAAAGCAGTACTTC

j_call: TRBJ2-7
clone_size: .
v_call: TRBV9
d_call: .
cdr3_aa: CASRGTGWEQYF
cdr3_nt: TGTGCCAGCAGAGGAACGGGGTGGGAGCAGTACTTC

j_call: TRBJ2-5
clone_size: .
v_call: TRBV30
d_call: TRBD1
cdr3_aa: CAWRRDRGKETQYF
cdr3_nt: TGTGCCTGGAGGCGGGACAGGGGAAAAGAGACCCAGTACTTC

j_call: TRBJ2-1
clone_size: .
v_call: TRBV5-1
d_call: TRBD2
cdr3_aa: CASSLLGGDEQFF
cdr3_nt: TGCGCCAGCAGCCTCCTCGGGGGGGATGAGCAGTTCTTC

j_call: TRBJ2-5
clone_size: .
v_call: TRBV9
d_call: .
cdr3_aa: CASSAPRGEIQETQYF
cdr3_nt: TGTGCCAGCAGCGCCCCCCGGGGCGAAATACAAGAGACCCAGTACTTC

j_call: TRBJ2-7
clone_size: .
v_call: TRBV4-3
d_call: .
cdr3_aa: CASSQDMGLSYEQYF
cdr3_nt: TGCGCCAGCAGCCAAGATATGGGACTCTCCTACGAGCAGTACTTC

j_call: TRBJ2-4
clone_size: .
v_call: TRBV7-9
d_call: .
cdr3_aa: CASSLAREAKNIQYF
cdr3_nt: TGTGCCAGCAGCTTAGCCAGGGAGGCCAAAAACATTCAGTACTTC

j_call: TRBJ1-5
clone_size: .
v_call: TRBV6-5
d_call: TRBD1
cdr3_aa: CASSYGAGGQPQHF
cdr3_nt: TGTGCCAGCAGTTACGGTGCAGGGGGTCAGCCCCAGCATTTT

j_call: TRBJ1-1
clone_size: .
v_call: TRBV19
d_call: .
cdr3_aa: CASSIMAEAFF
cdr3_nt: TGTGCCAGTAGTATAATGGCTGAAGCTTTCTTT

j_call: TRBJ2-7
clone_size: .
v_call: TRBV4-3
d_call: .
cdr3_aa: CASSQDGGLAYEQYF
cdr3_nt: TGCGCCAGCAGCCAAGACGGGGGGCTTGCCTACGAGCAGTACTTC

j_call: TRBJ2-5
clone_size: .
v_call: TRBV11-2
d_call: .
cdr3_aa: CASSPTGGETQYF
cdr3_nt: TGTGCCAGCAGCCCTACGGGGGGCGAGACCCAGTACTTC

j_call: TRBJ2-7
clone_size: .
v_call: TRBV7-9
d_call: .
cdr3_aa: CASSFAYEQYF
cdr3_nt: TGTGCCAGCAGCTTCGCCTACGAGCAGTACTTC

j_call: TRBJ2-7
clone_size: .
v_call: TRBV19
d_call: TRBD2
cdr3_aa: CASSILAGVYEQYF
cdr3_nt: TGTGCCAGTAGTATTCTAGCGGGAGTCTACGAGCAGTACTTC

j_call: TRBJ1-1
clone_size: .
v_call: TRBV27
d_call: .
cdr3_aa: CASSLQGGTEAFF
cdr3_nt: TGTGCCAGCAGTTTACAAGGGGGCACTGAAGCTTTCTTT

j_call: TRBJ1-2
clone_size: once
v_call: TRBV4-3
d_call: TRBD1
cdr3_aa: CASSPGQGAGYGYTF
cdr3_nt: TGCGCCAGCAGCCCTGGACAGGGGGCTGGATATGGCTACACCTTC

j_call: TRBJ2-7
clone_size: .
v_call: TRBV11-2
d_call: .
cdr3_aa: CASSLDRRSYEQYF
cdr3_nt: TGTGCCAGCAGCTTAGATAGGAGGTCCTACGAGCAGTACTTC

j_call: TRBJ1-2
clone_size: .
v_call: TRBV7-9
d_call: TRBD1
cdr3_aa: CASSSRGPAGTGGYGYTF
cdr3_nt: TGTGCCAGCAGCTCTCGGGGCCCTGCCGGGACAGGGGGTTATGGCTACACCTTC

j_call: TRBJ1-5
clone_size: .
v_call: TRBV19
d_call: .
cdr3_aa: CASQGYDPDQPQHF
cdr3_nt: TGTGCCAGCCAGGGATATGACCCAGATCAGCCCCAGCATTTT

j_call: TRBJ2-7
clone_size: .
v_call: TRBV9
d_call: .
cdr3_aa: CASSAEGAQFYEQYF
cdr3_nt: TGTGCCAGCAGCGCGGAGGGGGCGCAATTTTACGAGCAGTACTTC

j_call: TRBJ2-5
clone_size: .
v_call: TRBV4-3
d_call: .
cdr3_aa: CASSQDLRETQYF
cdr3_nt: TGCGCCAGCAGCCAAGATTTGAGGGAGACCCAGTACTTC

j_call: TRBJ1-5
clone_size: .
v_call: TRBV18
d_call: .
cdr3_aa: CASSPQAGTYSNQPQHF
cdr3_nt: TGTGCCAGCTCACCACAGGCGGGAACTTATAGCAATCAGCCCCAGCATTTT

j_call: TRBJ1-2
clone_size: .
v_call: TRBV2
d_call: .
cdr3_aa: CASSDWRGYTF
cdr3_nt: TGTGCCAGCAGTGATTGGCGCGGCTACACCTTC

j_call: TRBJ1-4
clone_size: .
v_call: TRBV5-6
d_call: .
cdr3_aa: CASSRAFEGAEKLFF
cdr3_nt: TGTGCCAGCAGCCGGGCTTTCGAGGGAGCCGAAAAACTGTTTTTT

j_call: TRBJ2-7
clone_size: .
v_call: TRBV29-1
d_call: TRBD1
cdr3_aa: CSVRQGENYEQYF
cdr3_nt: TGCAGCGTCAGACAGGGAGAAAACTACGAGCAGTACTTC

j_call: TRBJ1-5
clone_size: .
v_call: TRBV7-9
d_call: .
cdr3_aa: CASSLISGDGNQPQHF
cdr3_nt: TGTGCCAGCAGCTTAATTTCTGGGGACGGCAATCAGCCCCAGCATTTT

j_call: TRBJ2-7
clone_size: .
v_call: TRBV27
d_call: .
cdr3_aa: CASNFRVSPSYEQYF
cdr3_nt: TGTGCCAGCAATTTCAGGGTCTCACCCTCCTACGAGCAGTACTTC

j_call: TRBJ2-7
clone_size: .
v_call: TRBV10-3
d_call: .
cdr3_aa: CAIGGGTASYEQYF
cdr3_nt: TGTGCCATCGGGGGCGGGACGGCCTCCTACGAGCAGTACTTC

j_call: TRBJ1-1
clone_size: .
v_call: TRBV7-3
d_call: .
cdr3_aa: CASSLKPSHQNTEAFF
cdr3_nt: TGTGCCAGCAGCTTAAAGCCCTCACACCAGAACACTGAAGCTTTCTTT

j_call: TRBJ1-6
clone_size: .
v_call: TRBV9
d_call: .
cdr3_aa: CASSVSEGLNSPLHF
cdr3_nt: TGTGCCAGCAGCGTCTCAGAAGGACTTAATTCACCCCTCCACTTT

j_call: TRBJ2-1
clone_size: .
v_call: TRBV27
d_call: TRBD2
cdr3_aa: CASSLSLAGAHYNEQFF
cdr3_nt: TGTGCCAGCAGTTTGAGTCTAGCGGGGGCACATTACAATGAGCAGTTCTTC

j_call: TRBJ1-1
clone_size: few
v_call: TRBV4-2
d_call: .
cdr3_aa: CASSQEVRLNTEAFF
cdr3_nt: TGTGCCAGCAGCCAAGAGGTTCGCCTGAACACTGAAGCTTTCTTT

j_call: TRBJ1-2
clone_size: .
v_call: TRBV27
d_call: .
cdr3_aa: CASSFGASPNYGYTF
cdr3_nt: TGTGCCAGCAGTTTTGGGGCTAGCCCAAACTATGGCTACACCTTC

j_call: TRBJ2-3
clone_size: few
v_call: TRBV2
d_call: TRBD1
cdr3_aa: CASTGTGAFTDTQYF
cdr3_nt: TGTGCCAGCACCGGGACAGGGGCCTTCACAGATACGCAGTATTTT

j_call: TRBJ2-7
clone_size: .
v_call: TRBV7-9
d_call: .
cdr3_aa: CASRPSFSGNYDYEQYF
cdr3_nt: TGTGCCAGCCGCCCGAGTTTCTCGGGGAATTACGACTACGAGCAGTACTTC

j_call: TRBJ1-1
clone_size: .
v_call: TRBV5-4
d_call: .
cdr3_aa: CASSSGEFYTEAFF
cdr3_nt: TGTGCCAGCAGCTCCGGCGAATTCTACACTGAAGCTTTCTTT

j_call: TRBJ2-7
clone_size: .
v_call: TRBV9
d_call: .
cdr3_aa: CASSDSILSGTEAYEQYF
cdr3_nt: TGTGCCAGCAGCGACTCGATTTTATCCGGGACCGAAGCCTACGAGCAGTACTTC

j_call: TRBJ1-1
clone_size: .
v_call: TRBV6-5
d_call: TRBD1
cdr3_aa: CASSYMGQPMNTEAFF
cdr3_nt: TGTGCCAGCAGTTATATGGGACAGCCCATGAACACTGAAGCTTTCTTT

j_call: TRBJ2-3
clone_size: .
v_call: TRBV5-1
d_call: .
cdr3_aa: CASSFLREVADTQYF
cdr3_nt: TGCGCCAGCAGCTTTCTCAGGGAGGTTGCAGATACGCAGTATTTT

j_call: TRBJ2-1
clone_size: .
v_call: TRBV27
d_call: .
cdr3_aa: CASSLDMTSSYNEQFF
cdr3_nt: TGTGCCAGCAGTTTAGACATGACGAGCTCCTACAATGAGCAGTTCTTC

j_call: TRBJ2-1
clone_size: .
v_call: TRBV30
d_call: .
cdr3_aa: CAWGGPGGSCFF
cdr3_nt: TGTGCCTGGGGAGGACCCGGAGGTTCGTGTTTCTTC

j_call: TRBJ2-7
clone_size: .
v_call: TRBV7-6
d_call: TRBD1
cdr3_aa: CASSLGQGAYEQYF
cdr3_nt: TGTGCCAGCAGCTTAGGACAGGGAGCCTACGAGCAGTACTTC

j_call: TRBJ1-6
clone_size: .
v_call: TRBV7-5
d_call: .
cdr3_aa: CVRSLMSPGQGPSSYNSPLHF
cdr3_nt: TGTGTCAGAAGCTTAATGTCTCCGGGACAGGGGCCTAGCTCCTATAATTCACCCCTCCACTTT

j_call: TRBJ2-7
clone_size: once
v_call: TRBV6-6
d_call: .
cdr3_aa: CASSLWGEQYF
cdr3_nt: TGTGCCAGCAGTCTTTGGGGCGAGCAGTACTTC

j_call: TRBJ2-7
clone_size: .
v_call: TRBV5-1
d_call: .
cdr3_aa: CASTGTSNPYEQYF
cdr3_nt: TGCGCCAGCACTGGGACATCGAACCCCTACGAGCAGTACTTC

j_call: TRBJ1-3
clone_size: once
v_call: TRBV7-9
d_call: .
cdr3_aa: CASSLPPTVGNTIYF
cdr3_nt: TGTGCCAGCAGCTTACCTCCGACAGTTGGAAACACCATATATTTT

j_call: TRBJ1-2
clone_size: .
v_call: TRBV30
d_call: TRBD1
cdr3_aa: CAWSTRTGLNYGYTF
cdr3_nt: TGTGCCTGGAGTACGAGGACAGGCCTCAACTATGGCTACACCTTC

j_call: TRBJ2-2
clone_size: .
v_call: TRBV9
d_call: TRBD2
cdr3_aa: CASSVVGSGGPRPRYTGELFF
cdr3_nt: TGTGCCAGCAGCGTAGTCGGTAGCGGGGGCCCAAGACCAAGATACACCGGGGAGCTGTTTTTT

j_call: TRBJ1-1
clone_size: many
v_call: TRBV6-5
d_call: TRBD1
cdr3_aa: CASRQGFGTEAFF
cdr3_nt: TGTGCCAGCAGACAGGGGTTTGGGACTGAAGCTTTCTTT

j_call: TRBJ2-7
clone_size: .
v_call: TRBV12-2
d_call: .
cdr3_aa: CASRLTGWGSQSYEQYF
cdr3_nt: TGTGCAAGTCGCTTAACCGGCTGGGGTTCCCAATCCTACGAGCAGTACTTC

j_call: TRBJ2-1
clone_size: .
v_call: TRBV6-4
d_call: TRBD1
cdr3_aa: CASSEGTGGYNEQFF
cdr3_nt: TGTGCCAGCAGTGAGGGGACAGGGGGCTACAATGAGCAGTTCTTC

j_call: TRBJ2-7
clone_size: .
v_call: TRBV9
d_call: .
cdr3_aa: CASSASSDLREQYF
cdr3_nt: TGTGCCAGCAGCGCGAGCAGTGATCTACGAGAACAGTACTTC